These T cell receptor beta chains were read from a single sample in a study of siplizumab effects on memory and regulatory T cells. The protocol was immunoSEQ multiplex PCR, while the TCRdb copy is restricted to in-frame clones and leaves out a portion. The repertoire holds over 100,000 clones, approximately 90% seen once, with under 0.75% in the top ten. Input material: Tregs sorted from blood. The receptor set was obtained from a human donor in good health. CDR3s include the opening cysteine and the closing phenylalanine or tryptophan. A D gene is named only where the DNA matches it firmly. Size tells how often a clone was seen (once, few, many) or the class of an expanded clone, and some rows leave it out.

CDR3: CASSPPGQGGISEAFF
DNA: TGTGCCAGCTCACCCCCGGGACAGGGAGGAATATCTGAAGCTTTCTTT
D: TRBD1
V: TRBV18
size: once
J: TRBJ1-1

CDR3: CASREAMTGTDTQYF
DNA: TGCGCCAGCAGGGAAGCTATGACAGGCACAGATACGCAGTATTTT
D: .
V: TRBV5-1
size: few
J: TRBJ2-3

CDR3: CASSPAGGYEQYF
DNA: TGTGCCAGCTCACCGGCAGGGGGCTACGAGCAGTACTTC
D: TRBD1
V: TRBV18
size: few
J: TRBJ2-7

CDR3: CASSSTSVAEAFF
DNA: TGCGCCAGCAGCTCTACAAGTGTCGCTGAAGCTTTCTTT
D: .
V: TRBV5-1
size: .
J: TRBJ1-1

CDR3: CSVRDRGRGNEQFF
DNA: TGCAGCGTGAGGGACAGGGGGCGCGGGAATGAGCAGTTCTTC
D: TRBD1
V: TRBV29-1
size: .
J: TRBJ2-1

CDR3: CASSSEQGGGYEQYF
DNA: TGTGCCAGCAGCTCAGAACAGGGAGGTGGCTACGAGCAGTACTTC
D: .
V: TRBV7-8
size: .
J: TRBJ2-7

CDR3: CASSLTGYGYTF
DNA: TGCGCCAGCAGTCTTACAGGGTATGGCTACACCTTC
D: .
V: TRBV4-1
size: few
J: TRBJ1-2

CDR3: CASSYGTENEKLFF
DNA: TGTGCCAGCAGTTACGGGACAGAGAATGAAAAACTGTTTTTT
D: TRBD1
V: TRBV6-6
size: .
J: TRBJ1-4

CDR3: CASSFDGYSNQPQHF
DNA: TGTGCCAGCAGCTTCGACGGCTATAGCAATCAGCCCCAGCATTTT
D: .
V: TRBV7-2
size: .
J: TRBJ1-5

CDR3: CASSPDTGEAFF
DNA: TGTGCCAGCAGTCCGGACACGGGTGAAGCTTTCTTT
D: .
V: TRBV2
size: .
J: TRBJ1-1

CDR3: CSVAPLRGITDTQYF
DNA: TGCAGCGTTGCCCCCTTGCGGGGGATCACAGATACGCAGTATTTT
D: TRBD2
V: TRBV29-1
size: .
J: TRBJ2-3

CDR3: CASSFTSGADTQYF
DNA: TGTGCCAGCAGCTTTACTAGCGGAGCAGATACGCAGTATTTT
D: TRBD2
V: TRBV5-4
size: .
J: TRBJ2-3

CDR3: CAIGEGVYEQYF
DNA: TGTGCCATTGGGGAGGGGGTCTACGAGCAGTACTTC
D: .
V: TRBV10-3
size: .
J: TRBJ2-7